The 30 T cell receptor beta chains presented below share a single source sample, sequenced in a study of T cell changes during pregnancy in multiple sclerosis. Clones were read by immunoSEQ multiplex PCR, and TCRdb kept only the in-frame ones, dropping some. The repertoire includes around 35,000 clones, 90% of them detected once, and less than 0.4% sits in the top ten. Sequences were derived from CD4+ T cells from peripheral blood mononuclear cells, sampled in the second trimester of pregnancy. The source of these receptors is a female donor with multiple sclerosis, enrolled in a pregnancy study.

V usage is TRBV9 and J usage is TRBJ2-1; 7 bases are a match to TRBD2. The CDR3 has 14 amino acids. V gave up 1 base and J gave up 6 bases; unmatched junction bases: 4. Germline V gene data show CDR1 as SGDLS and CDR2 as YYNGEE. The CDR3 nucleotides are TGTGCCAGCAGCGTATCGGGGGAGGGCAATGAGCAGTTCTTC. Translated, it gives CASSVSGEGNEQFF.

J is TRBJ1-3 and V is TRBV2, with TRBD1 as a possible D gene (6 bases). V gave up 6 bases and J gave up 0 bases, with 15 bases separating them. Germline assignment: CDR1 SNHLY and CDR2 FYNNEI. The CDR3 covers 16 residues. DNA for the CDR3: TGTGCCAGCAGGGGGGTCAGGGGCCGCTCTGGAAACACCATATATTTT. Translating gives CASRGVRGRSGNTIYF.

The genes are TRBV29-1 and TRBJ1-1, with D possibly TRBD1 on 5 matching bases. The CDR3 is 13 residues long. V lost 8 bases and J lost 3, with 16 bases in between. Germline assignment: CDR1 SQVTM and CDR2 ANQGSEA. The CDR3 loop reads CSPMAGLDTEAFF. CDR3 DNA sequence: TGCAGCCCAATGGCAGGGTTAGACACTGAAGCTTTCTTT.

This chain connects TRBV5-1 to TRBJ2-1; a possible D gene is TRBD2 (5 bases). The V gene's germline CDR1 is SGHRS and CDR2 YFSETQ. V shed 2 bases and J shed 1 base, with 13 bases lying between them. CDR3 length: 16 residues. The CDR3 reads CASSLTELVSYNEQFF. In DNA, the CDR3 is TGCGCCAGCAGCTTAACCGAACTAGTTTCCTACAATGAGCAGTTCTTC.

The chain combines TRBV7-7 with TRBJ2-3, with a weak D call TRBD1 (5 bases). This CDR3 has 13 amino acids. With 5 bases removed from V and 4 bases from J, the gap between germline ends came to 10 bases. Per the germline V gene, CDR1 is SSHAT and CDR2 is FNYEAQ (reference sequence). CDR3 loop: CASSVQGSDTQYF. The CDR3 DNA follows: TGTGCCAGCAGCGTGCAGGGATCAGATACGCAGTATTTT. Variable domain in full (rest from reference TRBV7-7 and TRBJ2-3): GAGVSQSPRYKVTKRGQDVTLRCDPISSHATLYWYQQALGQGPEFLTYFNYEAQPDKSGLPSDRFSAERPEGSISTLTIQRTEQRDSAMYRCASSVQGSDTQYFGPGTRLTVL.

V usage is TRBV30 and J usage is TRBJ2-1; D gene unclear. The CDR3 covers 14 residues. Germline CDR1 and CDR2: GTSNPN and SVGIG (reference sequence). Deletions cut 5 bases from V and 0 bases from J, with 11 bases between. The CDR3 nucleotides are TGTGCCTGGGACGACTGGAGCTCCTACAATGAGCAGTTCTTC. Translated: CAWDDWSSYNEQFF.

The V call is TRBV2, the J call TRBJ1-1; D gene uncertain. V lost 7 bases and J lost 6, with 12 bases in between. The CDR3 contains 12 residues. Germline V CDR1 and CDR2: SNHLY, FYNNEI. CDR3 nucleotide sequence: TGTGCCAGCATCCAGTTTGTTGCTGAAGCTTTCTTT. This gives the protein CASIQFVAEAFF.

This chain connects TRBV30 to TRBJ2-7, with 7 positions matching TRBD1. The germline gives CDR1 GTSNPN, CDR2 SVGIG (reference sequence). This CDR3 comprises 13 residues. With 4 bases clipped from V and 5 bases from J, the junction kept 8 bases outside the gene matches. CDR3: CAWNRGGSNEQYF. DNA of the CDR3: TGTGCCTGGAATCGAGGGGGCAGCAACGAGCAGTACTTC.

This chain joins TRBV7-7 and TRBJ2-5; TRBD2 is a possible D gene (7 bases). The V gene's germline CDR1 is SSHAT and CDR2 FNYEAQ (reference sequence). Trimming cost V 3 bases and J 5 bases, with 13 bases left between them. This CDR3 is built from 14 residues. The CDR3 protein is CASSLAGRGETQYF. The CDR3 bases are TGTGCCAGCAGCTTGGCAGGGAGGGGGGAGACCCAGTACTTC. Complete variable domain (other parts from reference TRBV7-7 and TRBJ2-5): GAGVSQSPRYKVTKRGQDVTLRCDPISSHATLYWYQQALGQGPEFLTYFNYEAQPDKSGLPSDRFSAERPEGSISTLTIQRTEQRDSAMYRCASSLAGRGETQYFGPGTRLLVL.

This clone was detected only once. The rearrangement joins TRBV2 to TRBJ1-6; D not certain. V lost 2 bases, J lost 7 bases, and 12 bases lay in between. CDR3 size: 15 residues. Germline values: CDR1 SNHLY, CDR2 FYNNEI. The CDR3 DNA reads as TGTGCCAGCAGTGAACGAGGGCTGATAAATTCACCCCTCCACTTT. This encodes CASSERGLINSPLHF. Complete variable domain (other parts from reference TRBV2 and TRBJ1-6): EPEVTQTPSHQVTQMGQEVILRCVPISNHLYFYWYRQILGQKVEFLVSFYNNEISEKSEIFDDQFSVERPDGSNFTLKIRSTKLEDSAMYFCASSERGLINSPLHFGNGTRLTVT.

This sequence joins TRBV19 and TRBJ1-1; TRBD1 might be the D (6 bases). This CDR3 spans 16 amino acids. With 5 bases removed from V and 4 bases from J, the gap between germline ends came to 20 bases. Germline CDR1 and CDR2: LNHDA and SQIVND (reference sequence). The CDR3 region has the DNA TGTGCCAGTAGTGCACTCGCCAAACAGGGTATCACTGAAGCTTTCTTT. Amino acid sequence: CASSALAKQGITEAFF.

V is TRBV6-5 and J is TRBJ2-1; 7 nucleotides line up with TRBD1. This CDR3 is 15 amino acids long. The germline CDR1 and CDR2 sequences are MNHEY and SVGAGI. The V and J ends lost 2 bases and 4 bases, in that order; junction bases with no gene match: 5. CDR3 DNA sequence: TGTGCCAGCAGTTACCAGGGGGTGGCATACAATGAGCAGTTCTTC. Encoded protein: CASSYQGVAYNEQFF.

CDR3 loop: CSVELAETNTGELFF. The CDR3 bases are TGCAGCGTTGAATTAGCAGAAACGAACACCGGGGAGCTGTTTTTT. V and J are TRBV29-1 and TRBJ2-2; D not resolved. Trimming took off 2 bases at V and 0 bases at J, with 10 bases between the two ends. Germline V gives CDR1 SQVTM, CDR2 ANQGSEA. This CDR3 has 15 amino acids.

V and J are TRBV18 and TRBJ2-5, with D tentatively TRBD2 (6 bases). CDR3 length: 14 residues. Germline loops: CDR1 KGHSH, CDR2 LQKENI. V gave up 0 bases and J gave up 5 bases, with 10 bases separating them. The CDR3 is CASSPPGSSETQYF. The DNA of the CDR3 is TGTGCCAGCTCACCACCCGGGAGTTCGGAGACCCAGTACTTC. Complete variable domain (other parts from reference TRBV18 and TRBJ2-5): NAGVMQNPRHLVRRRGQEARLRCSPMKGHSHVYWYRQLPEEGLKFMVYLQKENIIDESGMPKERFSAEFPKEGPSILRIQQVVRGDSAAYFCASSPPGSSETQYFGPGTRLLVL.

The chain is built from TRBV29-1 and TRBJ2-1; TRBD1 agrees at 7 bases. Unmatched junction bases numbered 3, after V lost 3 bases and J lost 4 bases. This CDR3 has 13 residues. Germline CDR1 is SQVTM and CDR2 is ANQGSEA. Here the CDR3 reads CSVEATGYNEQFF. The CDR3 region has the DNA TGCAGCGTTGAGGCGACAGGGTACAATGAGCAGTTCTTC.

The chain couples TRBV30 to TRBJ2-5; 15 nucleotides agree with TRBD2. The germline V gene encodes CDR1 GTSNPN and CDR2 SVGIG (reference sequence). CDR3 size: 17 residues. The J segment lost 5 bases and the V segment lost 0 bases, leaving 7 bases of the junction unmatched. The CDR3 coding sequence is TGTGCCTGGAGTGTACCGGGACTAGCGGGGGGCCCGGAGACCCAGTACTTC. Its translation is CAWSVPGLAGGPETQYF.

The rearrangement links TRBV5-1 to TRBJ2-2, with D possibly matching TRBD1 (6 bases). The germline V gene has CDR1 SGHRS and CDR2 YFSETQ. This CDR3 spans 19 amino acids. Trimming removed 4 bases from V and 1 base from J, with 23 bases in between. The CDR3 DNA reads TGCGCCAGCAGCATTTGGGTACCCCGGACAGTTAAGAACACCGGGGAGCTGTTTTTT. As protein: CASSIWVPRTVKNTGELFF.

This clone was seen a handful of times. This sequence joins TRBV23-1 and TRBJ2-7, with 7 bases identical to TRBD2. TRBV23-1 is classed as an ORF, of uncertain function. V shed 6 bases, J shed 4 bases, and the junction held 15 bases outside the gene matches. This CDR3 comprises 16 residues. CDR3: CASSRRGEAGRYEQYF. In nucleotides, the CDR3 is TGCGCCAGCAGCCGCCGGGGGGAAGCCGGAAGGTACGAGCAGTACTTC.

This chain connects TRBV9 to TRBJ2-2; D may be TRBD1 (8 bases). Germline CDR1 reads SGDLS; CDR2 reads YYNGEE. This CDR3 contains 15 residues. The ends were cut back, 3 bases at V and 3 bases at J, with 12 bases in the middle. CDR3 amino acids: CASSGTGGDTGELFF. CDR3 in DNA: TGTGCCAGCAGCGGAACAGGGGGGGACACCGGGGAGCTGTTTTTT.

The J gene is TRBJ2-7, the V gene TRBV6-5; a possible D gene is TRBD1 (6 bases). Germline V CDR1 and CDR2: MNHEY, SVGAGI. The CDR3 is 14 residues long. V gave up 6 bases and J gave up 0 bases, with 12 bases separating them. CDR3 bases: TGTGCCAGCAGCTCCGGACAGCTCTCCTACGAGCAGTACTTC. The encoded protein is CASSSGQLSYEQYF.

The chain recombines TRBV28 with TRBJ1-1; D perhaps matches TRBD1 (6 bases). The CDR3 has 15 amino acids. V was pared by 5 bases and J by 1 base, with 14 bases between. Germline-derived CDR1 and CDR2 are MDHEN and SYDVKM. The CDR3 nucleotides read TGTGCCAGCAGTGATAAGGGGGGGAAGAACACTGAAGCTTTCTTT. It specifies CASSDKGGKNTEAFF.

The chain links TRBV4-3 to TRBJ2-3; 16 bases line up with TRBD2. The CDR3 runs to 19 residues. Germline CDR1 reads LGHNA; CDR2 reads YSLEER. V was clipped by 2 bases and J by 3 bases; unmatched bases: 8. CDR3 sequence reads: CASSQKPGLAGGRTDTQYF. CDR3 bases: TGCGCCAGCAGCCAAAAACCGGGACTAGCGGGGGGGAGGACAGATACGCAGTATTTT.

The chain links TRBV9 to TRBJ2-7, with no clear D. Trimming cost V 4 bases and J 2 bases, with 13 bases left between them. Germline loops: CDR1 SGDLS, CDR2 YYNGEE. The CDR3 extends over 14 amino acids. CDR3 in DNA: TGTGCCAGCAGCTCGACGCTAACTACCTACGAGCAGTACTTC. It yields the protein CASSSTLTTYEQYF.

The gene calls are TRBV7-9 and TRBJ2-3; perhaps TRBD2 as D (5 bases). The V and J ends lost 4 bases and 6 bases respectively, with 14 bases between them. Germline loops: CDR1 SEHNR, CDR2 FQNEAQ (reference sequence). The CDR3 is made up of 14 amino acids. The CDR3 DNA reads as TGTGCCAGCAGCTCCGGACTTTCCCCGGATACGCAGTATTTT. Translation gives CASSSGLSPDTQYF. The full variable domain, completed using reference TRBV7-9 and TRBJ2-3, is DTGVSQNPRHKITKRGQNVTFRCDPISEHNRLYWYRQTLGQGPEFLTYFQNEAQLEKSRLLSDRFSAERPKGSFSTLEIQRTEQGDSAMYLCASSSGLSPDTQYFGPGTRLTVL.

The chain carries TRBV5-1 and TRBJ2-3; 7 nucleotides agree with TRBD1. The germline V gene encodes CDR1 SGHRS and CDR2 YFSETQ. Losses at the gene ends were 4 bases for V and 2 bases for J; bases not matched to a gene: 4. The CDR3 totals 14 residues. Here the CDR3 DNA reads TGCGCCAGCAGCCTGGGACAGACCACAGATACGCAGTATTTT. It is translated as CASSLGQTTDTQYF.

This clone was recorded once. This sequence joins TRBV14 and TRBJ2-7; maybe TRBD1 (6 bases). From germline, CDR1 is SGHDN and CDR2 FVKESK. CDR3 length: 16 amino acids. V was cut by 1 base and J by 1 base, with 14 bases left in between. CDR3 loop: CASSQVGGALSYEQYF. CDR3 nucleotide sequence: TGTGCCAGCAGCCAAGTAGGGGGTGCCCTATCCTACGAGCAGTACTTC.

The chain is built from TRBV5-6 and TRBJ1-3, with D possibly being TRBD1 (6 bases). Germline CDR1 reads SGHDT; CDR2 reads YYEEEE. CDR3 length: 15 residues. Between the trimmed V and J ends, which lost 4 bases and 5 bases, there was a span of 16 bases. CDR3: CASSVDRGARNTIYF. The CDR3 DNA reads as TGTGCCAGCAGCGTGGACCGGGGGGCTAGAAACACCATATATTTT.

The chain uses TRBV30 and TRBJ2-5; 12 nucleotides align to TRBD2. This CDR3 contains 14 residues. Germline CDR1 is GTSNPN and CDR2 is SVGIG (reference sequence). V gave up 6 bases and J gave up 3 bases; unmatched junction bases: 5. CDR3 in amino acids: CACRLAGVEETQYF. In nucleotides, the CDR3 is TGTGCCTGCAGACTAGCGGGGGTGGAAGAGACCCAGTACTTC. The variable domain in full, with the rest retrieved from reference TRBV30 and TRBJ2-5, is SQTIHQWPATLVQPVGSPLSLECTVEGTSNPNLYWYRQAAGRGLQLLFYSVGIGQISSEVPQNLSASRPQDRQFILSSKKLLLSDSGFYLCACRLAGVEETQYFGPGTRLLVL.

The V gene is TRBV7-6, the J gene TRBJ1-1; 7 nucleotides match TRBD1. V dropped 4 bases and J dropped 1; count of bases not matched to a gene: 6. Per the germline V gene, CDR1 is SGHVS and CDR2 is FNYEAQ. The CDR3 extends over 15 amino acids. CDR3 bases: TGTGCCAGCAGCTCCCGACAGGGTTCGAACACTGAAGCTTTCTTT. Translated, it gives CASSSRQGSNTEAFF.

In this sample, this clone turned up once. The chain is built from TRBV5-5 and TRBJ2-5; 8 positions match TRBD1. The CDR3 has 14 amino acids. V lost 3 bases to trimming and J lost 2 bases; unmatched junction nucleotides: 3. Per germline, CDR1 SGHKS and CDR2 YYEKEE (reference sequence). DNA of the CDR3: TGTGCCAGCAGCTCAGGACAGGGACAAGAGACCCAGTACTTC. This codes for CASSSGQGQETQYF.